The 26 T cell receptor beta chains below were found in one sample sequenced in a study of blood T cell repertoires in COVID-19. Only in-frame clones appear in the TCRdb table, and some are missing; sequencing was by immunoSEQ multiplex PCR. Here the sample spans over 200,000 clones, about 90% being singletons. The sample taken for sequencing was peripheral blood. The receptors stem from a man in his thirties or forties with COVID-19, enrolled during active disease.

This CDR3 is CASSSGQGNYGYTF. In nucleotides, the CDR3 is TGTGCCAGCAGCTCGGGACAGGGGAACTATGGCTACACCTTC. This chain links TRBV7-3 with TRBJ1-2; 10 bases line up with TRBD1. V shed 4 bases and J 2 bases; nucleotides not matched to a gene: 1. The germline CDR1 and CDR2 sequences are SGHTA and FQGTGA. This CDR3 has 14 amino acids.

J is TRBJ1-2 and V is TRBV18; D remains ambiguous. The CDR3 contains 13 residues. The ends were cut back, 3 bases at V and 3 bases at J, with 8 bases in the middle. Germline loops: CDR1 KGHSH, CDR2 LQKENI. Here the CDR3 DNA reads TGTGCCAGCTCACCTACTCAGGACTATGGCTACACCTTC. Translated: CASSPTQDYGYTF.

This clone occurred once. V gene TRBV18 combines with J gene TRBJ1-1; unclear D gene. Germline assignment: CDR1 KGHSH and CDR2 LQKENI. This CDR3 comprises 16 residues. With 2 bases removed from V and 1 base from J, the gap between germline ends came to 14 bases. CDR3 coding DNA: TGTGCCAGCTCACCATGGGCACAACTCGGGAACACTGAAGCTTTCTTT. It specifies CASSPWAQLGNTEAFF.

This chain uses TRBV4-3 with TRBJ1-2; 7 bases align to TRBD1. V shed 3 bases and J 2 bases; nucleotides not matched to a gene: 6. Germline V lookup: CDR1 LGHNA, CDR2 YSLEER. The CDR3 has 15 residues. The CDR3 nucleotides read TGCGCCAGCAGCCAGCTCCGGGACAGCAACTATGGCTACACCTTC. Its protein is CASSQLRDSNYGYTF.

This clone was picked up many times. The chain couples TRBV13 to TRBJ1-1, with 7 bases identical to TRBD1. V shed 5 bases, J shed 5 bases, and the junction held 14 bases outside the gene matches. The CDR3 length is 16 residues. The germline gives CDR1 PRHDT, CDR2 FYEKMQ (reference sequence). DNA for the CDR3: TGTGCCAGCAGCCTGACCCTGGGACAGCCGGGGACTGAAGCTTTCTTT. Translated: CASSLTLGQPGTEAFF.

V usage is TRBV5-5 and J usage is TRBJ2-1, with TRBD2 matching over 8 bases. The trim removed 0 bases at V and 15 bases at J, leaving 5 bases unmatched. The CDR3 runs 12 residues. The germline CDR1 and CDR2 sequences are SGHKS and YYEKEE (reference sequence). CDR3 protein: CASSLAGRARFF. The CDR3 DNA is TGTGCCAGCAGCTTGGCCGGGAGGGCACGGTTCTTC.

This sequence joins TRBV5-4 and TRBJ1-1; 11 bases align to TRBD1. V gave up 4 bases and J gave up 7 bases; unmatched junction bases: 6. The CDR3 contains 14 residues. The V gene's germline CDR1 is SGHNT and CDR2 YYREEE (reference sequence). This chain's CDR3 is CASSAGQGAREAFF. The DNA of the CDR3 is TGTGCCAGCAGCGCAGGACAGGGGGCACGTGAAGCTTTCTTT.

The CDR3 DNA is TGTGCCACCAGCTATCGACTAGCTAACACCGGGGAGCTGTTTTTT. Translating gives CATSYRLANTGELFF. The chain joins TRBV15 to TRBJ2-2; 7 bases line up with TRBD2. The CDR3 has 15 residues. Germline trimming cut 5 bases from V and 2 bases from J; bases unmatched to any gene: 5. Germline V gives CDR1 LNHNV, CDR2 YYDKDF (reference sequence).

This sequence joins TRBV5-1 and TRBJ2-1, with 9 bases that match TRBD1. The V and J ends lost 4 bases and 6 bases, in that order; junction bases with no gene match: 8. Germline V gives CDR1 SGHRS, CDR2 YFSETQ. The CDR3 sequence is 15 residues long. For the CDR3, the DNA is TGCGCCAGCAGCATCGGGACAGGGATTGGCAATGAGCAGTTCTTC. Its translation is CASSIGTGIGNEQFF.

The chain is built from TRBV6-1 and TRBJ2-7, with D possibly matching TRBD2 (6 bases). Trimming took 3 bases from V and 3 from J, leaving 6 bases between them. Germline-derived CDR1 and CDR2 are MNHNS and SASEGT. The length of the CDR3 is 12 residues. The CDR3 reads CASSDGGYEQYF. The CDR3 DNA follows: TGTGCCAGCAGTGACGGGGGCTACGAGCAGTACTTC.

The chain is built from TRBV28 and TRBJ2-7; 7 nucleotides align to TRBD1. Losses at the gene ends were 5 bases for V and 5 bases for J; bases not matched to a gene: 9. The CDR3 runs 14 residues. Germline CDR1 and CDR2: MDHEN and SYDVKM. The CDR3 region is CASSLTGQFHEQYF. CDR3 nucleotide sequence: TGTGCCAGCAGTCTAACGGGACAGTTCCACGAGCAGTACTTC.

The chain carries TRBV4-2 and TRBJ2-3; D is possibly TRBD2 (6 bases). The length of the CDR3 is 17 residues. Trimming removed 0 bases at V and 0 bases at J, with 13 bases between. The germline V gene encodes CDR1 LGHNA and CDR2 YNFKEQ. CDR3: CASSQDGGGSSTDTQYF. DNA for the CDR3: TGTGCCAGCAGCCAAGATGGTGGGGGGTCTAGCACAGATACGCAGTATTTT.

The chain combines TRBV5-5 with TRBJ1-1; D call uncertain. With 2 bases removed from V and 1 base from J, the gap between germline ends came to 15 bases. The CDR3 covers 16 residues. CDR1 and CDR2 (germline): SGHKS, YYEKEE (reference sequence). CDR3: CASSFALPNSNTEAFF. CDR3 bases: TGTGCCAGCAGCTTCGCCTTACCCAACTCGAACACTGAAGCTTTCTTT. Combining the CDR3 with reference TRBV5-5 and TRBJ1-1 gives the whole variable domain DAGVTQSPTHLIKTRGQQVTLRCSPISGHKSVSWYQQVLGQGPQFIFQYYEKEERGRGNFPDRFSARQFPNYSSELNVNALLLGDSALYLCASSFALPNSNTEAFFGQGTRLTVV.

This chain connects TRBV9 to TRBJ2-3; tentatively, D is TRBD1 (5 bases). CDR1 SGDLS and CDR2 YYNGEE come from the germline V gene. The CDR3 has 19 amino acids. Trimming shortened V by 0 bases and J by 1 base, and 21 bases separated the two germline ends. CDR3 DNA: TGTGCCAGCAGCGTAGATTTATCGCAGGGCGATGGGGGCACAGATACGCAGTATTTT. Its translation is CASSVDLSQGDGGTDTQYF.

The rearrangement joins TRBV19 to TRBJ2-7; D call uncertain. The germline CDR1 and CDR2 sequences are LNHDA and SQIVND (reference sequence). V gave up 7 bases and J gave up 2 bases, with 18 bases separating them. CDR3 length equals 15 residues. CDR3 nucleotides: TGTGCCAGTACCCCCTCTCTCTTGAGCGCCTACGAGCAGTACTTC. It encodes CASTPSLLSAYEQYF.

Regarding this clone: Other nucleotide sequences in the sample specify the same CDR3. The rearrangement uses TRBV5-1 and TRBJ1-2; 9 nucleotides agree with TRBD1. This CDR3 region has 15 residues. The J segment lost 2 bases and the V segment lost 0 bases, leaving 2 bases of the junction unmatched. Germline-derived CDR1 and CDR2 are SGHRS and YFSETQ. CDR3 DNA sequence: TGCGCCAGCAGCTTGGCCGGACAGGGGAACTATGGCTACACCTTC. Translation gives CASSLAGQGNYGYTF.

This chain connects TRBV19 to TRBJ2-1; tentative D call: TRBD2 (5 bases). Per germline, CDR1 LNHDA and CDR2 SQIVND (reference sequence). There are 14 residues in the CDR3. V was trimmed by 1 base and J by 2 bases, leaving 6 bases between them. DNA for the CDR3: TGTGCCAGTAGTATAGCGGGAACCTACAATGAGCAGTTCTTC. The encoded protein is CASSIAGTYNEQFF.

The chain combines TRBV6-5 with TRBJ2-7, with 13 positions matching TRBD2. The V and J ends lost 11 bases and 6 bases, in that order; junction bases with no gene match: 10. This CDR3 has 14 residues. CDR1 and CDR2 (germline): MNHEY, SVGAGI. CDR3 loop: CASRGTSGTREQYF. The CDR3 DNA is TGTGCCTCTCGAGGGACTAGCGGGACTCGCGAGCAGTACTTC.

The chain uses TRBV29-1 and TRBJ2-3, with TRBD2 identical over 9 bases. V lost 5 bases to trimming and J lost 3 bases; unmatched junction nucleotides: 3. The V gene's germline CDR1 is SQVTM and CDR2 ANQGSEA. CDR3 length equals 13 residues. The CDR3 coding sequence is TGCAGCGTTAGACTAGCGGCGACAGATACGCAGTATTTT. This encodes CSVRLAATDTQYF.

CDR3 amino acids: CASTPLGGWTEAFF. In DNA, the CDR3 is TGTGCCAGCACCCCCCTGGGAGGGTGGACTGAAGCTTTCTTT. The chain couples TRBV7-2 to TRBJ1-1, with D hard to call. The germline gives CDR1 SGHTA, CDR2 FQGNSA. The CDR3 covers 14 residues. The V end was cut by 7 bases, the J end by 5 bases, with 17 bases between.

The CDR3 protein is CASGGAGGSVDYEQYF. CDR3 bases: TGTGCCAGCGGCGGGGCGGGCGGGAGTGTCGACTACGAGCAGTACTTC. The chain recombines TRBV28 with TRBJ2-7, with TRBD2 matching over 7 bases. The CDR3 spans 16 residues. The ends lost 8 bases at V and 3 bases at J; junction bases unmatched: 16. Germline CDR1 and CDR2: MDHEN and SYDVKM.

This clone was found once. This sequence joins TRBV6-5 and TRBJ1-1, with D perhaps matching TRBD1 (6 bases). The CDR3 length is 16 residues. CDR1 is MNHEY and CDR2 is SVGAGI in the germline V gene. The V end was cut by 3 bases, the J end by 0 bases, with 14 bases between. CDR3 bases: TGTGCCAGCAGTTATTCGACAGGTGGTCTGAACACTGAAGCTTTCTTT. It encodes CASSYSTGGLNTEAFF.

The sample holds one count of this clone. The rearrangement links TRBV18 to TRBJ1-1, with 7 bases aligning to TRBD1. The CDR3 runs 15 residues. CDR1 is KGHSH and CDR2 is LQKENI in the germline V gene. V lost 3 bases to trimming and J lost 0 bases; unmatched junction nucleotides: 4. DNA for the CDR3: TGTGCCAGCTCACCTGGGACAGTTGTGAACACTGAAGCTTTCTTT. As protein: CASSPGTVVNTEAFF.

This chain uses TRBV23-1 with TRBJ1-1; possible D gene TRBD1, 6 bases. TRBV23-1 is labeled an ORF, and its function is uncertain. Trimming shortened V by 8 bases and J by 7 bases, and 23 bases separated the two germline ends. CDR3 length equals 15 residues. The CDR3 sequence is CASGALDSRDVEAFF. For the CDR3, the DNA is TGCGCCAGCGGGGCACTGGACAGTCGCGATGTTGAAGCTTTCTTT.

The V call is TRBV18, the J call TRBJ1-2, with D hard to call. V was clipped by 0 bases and J by 8 bases, with 19 bases between them. Germline V gene data show CDR1 as KGHSH and CDR2 as LQKENI. The CDR3 consists of 16 residues. The CDR3 DNA reads as TGTGCCAGCTCACCACCTTGGGCAGGATCATCGGGAGGCTACACCTTC. It codes for CASSPPWAGSSGGYTF.

The chain recombines TRBV29-1 with TRBJ1-6, with TRBD1 matching over 7 bases. Losses at the gene ends were 2 bases for V and 4 bases for J; bases not matched to a gene: 2. The CDR3 contains 14 residues. Germline CDR1 SQVTM, CDR2 ANQGSEA. The CDR3 DNA reads TGCAGCGTTGAAAGGGGGCGATATAATTCACCCCTCCACTTT. It specifies CSVERGRYNSPLHF. Using reference TRBV29-1 and TRBJ1-6 for the parts outside the CDR3, the full variable domain is SAVISQKPSRDICQRGTSLTIQCQVDSQVTMMFWYRQQPGQSLTLIATANQGSEATYESGFVIDKFPISRPNLTFSTLTVSNMSPEDSSIYLCSVERGRYNSPLHFGNGTRLTVT.